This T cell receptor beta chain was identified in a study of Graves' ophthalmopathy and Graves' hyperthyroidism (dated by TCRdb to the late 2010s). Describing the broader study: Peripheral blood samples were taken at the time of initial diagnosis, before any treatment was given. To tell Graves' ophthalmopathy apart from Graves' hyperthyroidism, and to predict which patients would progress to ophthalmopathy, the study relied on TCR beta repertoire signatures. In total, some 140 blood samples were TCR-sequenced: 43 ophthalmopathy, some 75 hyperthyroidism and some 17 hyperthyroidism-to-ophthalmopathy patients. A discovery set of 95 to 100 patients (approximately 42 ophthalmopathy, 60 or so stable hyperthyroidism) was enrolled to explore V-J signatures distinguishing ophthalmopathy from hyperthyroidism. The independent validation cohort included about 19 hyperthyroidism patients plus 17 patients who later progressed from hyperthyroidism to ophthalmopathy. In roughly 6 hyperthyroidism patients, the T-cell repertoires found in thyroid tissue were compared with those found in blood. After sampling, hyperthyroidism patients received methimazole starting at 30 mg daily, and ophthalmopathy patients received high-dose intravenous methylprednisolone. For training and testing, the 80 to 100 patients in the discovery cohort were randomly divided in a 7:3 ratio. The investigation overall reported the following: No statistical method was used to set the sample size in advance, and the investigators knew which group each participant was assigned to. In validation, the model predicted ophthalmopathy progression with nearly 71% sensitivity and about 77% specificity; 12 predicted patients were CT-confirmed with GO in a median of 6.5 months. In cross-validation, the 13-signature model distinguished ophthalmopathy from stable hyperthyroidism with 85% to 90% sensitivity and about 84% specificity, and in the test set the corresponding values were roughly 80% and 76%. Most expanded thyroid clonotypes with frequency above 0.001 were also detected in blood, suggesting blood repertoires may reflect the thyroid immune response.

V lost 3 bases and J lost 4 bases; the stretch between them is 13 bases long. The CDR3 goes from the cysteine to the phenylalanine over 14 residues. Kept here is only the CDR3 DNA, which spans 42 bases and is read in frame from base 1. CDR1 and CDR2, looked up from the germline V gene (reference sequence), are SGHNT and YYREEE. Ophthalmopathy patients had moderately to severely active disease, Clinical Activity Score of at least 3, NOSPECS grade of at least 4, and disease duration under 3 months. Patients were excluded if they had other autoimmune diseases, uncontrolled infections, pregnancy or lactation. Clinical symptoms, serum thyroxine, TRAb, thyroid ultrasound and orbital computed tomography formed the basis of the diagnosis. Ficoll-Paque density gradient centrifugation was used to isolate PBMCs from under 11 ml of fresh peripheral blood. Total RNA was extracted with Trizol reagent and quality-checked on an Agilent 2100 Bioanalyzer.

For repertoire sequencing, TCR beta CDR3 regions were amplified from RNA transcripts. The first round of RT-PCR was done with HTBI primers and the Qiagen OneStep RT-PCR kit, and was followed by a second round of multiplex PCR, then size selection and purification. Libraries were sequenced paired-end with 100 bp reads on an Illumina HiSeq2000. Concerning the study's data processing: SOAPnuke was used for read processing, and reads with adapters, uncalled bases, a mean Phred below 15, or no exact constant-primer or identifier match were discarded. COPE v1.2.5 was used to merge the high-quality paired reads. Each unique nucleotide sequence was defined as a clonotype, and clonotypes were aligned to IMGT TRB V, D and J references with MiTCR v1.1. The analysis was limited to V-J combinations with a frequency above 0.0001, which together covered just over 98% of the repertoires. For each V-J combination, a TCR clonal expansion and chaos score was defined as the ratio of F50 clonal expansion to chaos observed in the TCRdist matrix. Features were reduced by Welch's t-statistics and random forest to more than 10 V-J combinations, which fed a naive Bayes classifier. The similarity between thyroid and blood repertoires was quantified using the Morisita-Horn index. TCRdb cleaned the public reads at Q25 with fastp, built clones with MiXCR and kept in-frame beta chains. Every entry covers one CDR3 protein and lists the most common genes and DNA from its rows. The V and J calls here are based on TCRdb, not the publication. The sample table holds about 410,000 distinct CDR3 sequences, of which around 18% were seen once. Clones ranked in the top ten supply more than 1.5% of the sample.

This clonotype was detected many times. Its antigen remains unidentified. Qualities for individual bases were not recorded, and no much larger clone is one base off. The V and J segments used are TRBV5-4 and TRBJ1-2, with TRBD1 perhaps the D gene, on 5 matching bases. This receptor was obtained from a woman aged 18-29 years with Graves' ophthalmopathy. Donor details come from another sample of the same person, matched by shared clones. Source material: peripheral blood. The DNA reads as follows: TGTGCCAGCAGCTCGGTAGACCAGGGCTATGGCTACACCTTC. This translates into CASSSVDQGYGYTF.